The rows below give T cell receptor beta chains drawn from one sample of a study of human T cells and chemical hapten exposure. MiXCR, run by TCRdb on the RACE reads, gives a single entry per CDR3 protein. This sample has more than 110,000 distinct CDR3 sequences, with 12% found just once. Material: whole blood, obtained in connection with sensitization to the hapten diphenylcyclopropenone (DPC). These receptors all stem from a woman aged 45-60 years with alopecia areata. Some clones in this sample may be carry-over from other donors' samples. CDR3s include the opening cysteine and the closing phenylalanine or tryptophan. D genes are given only for firm matches. The listing skips clone size in some rows; elsewhere it reads once, few, many or a size class.

many,NA,TRBV29-1,TRBJ2-1,TGCAGCGTTCACGAACTCTCAACGGCCCCGTTCTTC,CSVHELSTAPFF
few,NA,TRBV5-1,TRBJ2-3,TGCGCCAGCAGCTTGGCAAGTTTGGGGGAACGTCTTCGCACAGATACGCAGTATTTT,CASSLASLGERLRTDTQYF
NA,NA,TRBV28,TRBJ2-2,TGTGCCAGCACCATAGGGGGGGTGGACACCGGGGAGCTGTTTTTT,CASTIGGVDTGELFF
many,NA,TRBV29-1,TRBJ2-3,TGCAGCGTTGAGGGGGGAGCCACAGATACGCAGTATTTT,CSVEGGATDTQYF
few,TRBD1,TRBV6-1,TRBJ2-7,TGTGCCAGCCAATCACAGGGGAGCTCCTACGAGCAGTACTTC,CASQSQGSSYEQYF
few,NA,TRBV19,TRBJ1-1,TGTGCCAGTAGAGCACAGGGTAACATGAACACTGAAGCTTTCTTT,CASRAQGNMNTEAFF
many,NA,TRBV5-1,TRBJ1-1,TGCGCCAGCAGCGGCACCGAAAGGACTGAAGCTTTCTTT,CASSGTERTEAFF
NA,TRBD2,TRBV14,TRBJ2-1,TGTGCCAGCAGCCAGCTTGGACTAGCGGGAGGGGGTGAGCAGTTCTTC,CASSQLGLAGGGEQFF
NA,NA,TRBV7-3,TRBJ2-5,TGTGCCAGCAGCCAGACTGGGGCGTACGAGACCCAGTACTTC,CASSQTGAYETQYF
NA,NA,TRBV6-2/TRBV6-3,TRBJ1-1,TGTGGGACGCGGACTGTGAACACTGAAGCTTTCTTT,CGTRTVNTEAFF
few,TRBD1,TRBV7-9,TRBJ2-3,TGTGCCAGCAGCCTAAAGGACAGGAGCACAGATACGCAGTATTTT,CASSLKDRSTDTQYF
many,TRBD1,TRBV10-3,TRBJ1-5,TGTGCCATCAGTCCCGGACAGGATGCAAATCAGCCCCAGCATTTT,CAISPGQDANQPQHF
many,NA,TRBV20-1,TRBJ2-4,TGCAGTGCTAACCCTCTAGGGCCCAAAAACATTCAGTACTTC,CSANPLGPKNIQYF
NA,NA,TRBV19,TRBJ1-5,TGTGCCAGTAGTACGGGGGCCAGTCAGCCCCAGCATTTT,CASSTGASQPQHF
many,TRBD2,TRBV28,TRBJ2-1,TGTGCCAGCAGTTTGGGGCTAGCGGGCAATGAGCAGTTCTTC,CASSLGLAGNEQFF
NA,NA,TRBV7-8,TRBJ2-5,TGTGCCAGCAGCCGGAGGGGAGAGACCCAGTACTTC,CASSRRGETQYF
NA,NA,TRBV10-2,TRBJ1-5,TGCGCCAGCAGTGACCCGGGGGGTCGGGGCCCGCCCCAGCATTTT,CASSDPGGRGPPQHF
few,TRBD1,TRBV12-3/TRBV12-4,TRBJ2-7,TGTGCCAGCAGTTTGGATCAGGGGGCCTTCTACGAGCAGTACTTC,CASSLDQGAFYEQYF
many,NA,TRBV20-1,TRBJ1-6,TGCAGTGCTAGAGAGGTGGAGGGCCGGCGCTCACCCCTCCACTTT,CSAREVEGRRSPLHF
NA,TRBD2,TRBV2,TRBJ2-3,TGTGCCAGCAGCCCCGGAGTAGCGGGAGCGACCACAGATACGCAGTATTTT,CASSPGVAGATTDTQYF
NA,NA,TRBV27,TRBJ2-7,TGTGCCAGCAGTACCTACGAGCAGTACTTC,CASSTYEQYF
many,NA,TRBV6-5,TRBJ2-1,TGTGCCAGCAGTTACACGGGCGTGCAGTTCTTC,CASSYTGVQFF
few,TRBD1,TRBV7-9,TRBJ1-1,TGTGCCAGCAGCCAGGGGGCTAGGGGCACTGAAGCTTTCTTT,CASSQGARGTEAFF
NA,TRBD2,TRBV29-1,TRBJ2-5,TGCAGCGTTGGGCTAGCGGGATACCAAGAGACCCAGTACTTC,CSVGLAGYQETQYF
few,NA,TRBV5-4,TRBJ2-5,TGTGCCAGCAGCTTGGGGGCGACCCAGTACTTC,CASSLGATQYF
few,NA,TRBV6-6,TRBJ2-3,TGTGCCAGCAGGGACACAGATACGCAGTATTTT,CASRDTDTQYF
few,TRBD2,TRBV11-3,TRBJ2-1,TGTGCCAGCAGCTCGGGACTAGCGGGAGGTAATGAGCAGTTCTTC,CASSSGLAGGNEQFF
NA,NA,TRBV7-8,TRBJ2-1,TGTGCCAGCAGCTTATATCTAAATGAGCAGTTCTTC,CASSLYLNEQFF
NA,NA,TRBV7-9,TRBJ1-6,TGTGCCAGCAGCCGCGCCTCATCACCCCTCCACTTT,CASSRASSPLHF
NA,NA,TRBV5-4,TRBJ2-7,TGTGCCAGCAGCCCCCGCCTAGGTAGGGCGACCTACGAGCAGTACTTC,CASSPRLGRATYEQYF
many,NA,TRBV6-2/TRBV6-3,TRBJ2-3,TGTGCCAGCAGTCCCACGAGGGGACGAATCACAGATACGCAGTATTTT,CASSPTRGRITDTQYF
many,NA,TRBV20-1,TRBJ1-4,TGCAGTGCTAGAGAGGGTCGGACGGGAAGAGAAAAACTGTTTTTT,CSAREGRTGREKLFF
many,TRBD2,TRBV7-2,TRBJ2-1,TGTGCCAGCAGCTTAGGGAGGCGGGAGGGCCTGAATGAGCAGTTCTTC,CASSLGRREGLNEQFF
NA,TRBD2,TRBV9,TRBJ2-7,TGTGCCAGCAGCTTTAGCGGGACCACCTCCTACGAGCAGTACTTC,CASSFSGTTSYEQYF
NA,NA,TRBV29-1,TRBJ2-5,TGCAGCGTTCGTAGGGGCTACCAAGAGACCCAGTACTTC,CSVRRGYQETQYF
few,NA,TRBV20-1,TRBJ2-7,TGCAGTGCTAGAGATACCCCTAGGGCCAACGAGCAGTACTTC,CSARDTPRANEQYF
many,NA,TRBV30,TRBJ2-3,TGTGCCTGGACTCCAGGTCCCCCAGATACGCAGTATTTT,CAWTPGPPDTQYF
many,TRBD2,TRBV12-3/TRBV12-4,TRBJ2-7,TGTGCCAGCGGGGGACTAGCGGGACGCGAGCAGTACTTC,CASGGLAGREQYF
few,TRBD1,TRBV4-3,TRBJ2-3,TGCGCCAGCAGCCAAGAAAGGACAGGGGGCATGTATACGCAGTATTTT,CASSQERTGGMYTQYF
NA,NA,TRBV3-1,TRBJ2-3,TGTGCCAGCAGCCGAAGACCAGAGAATACGCAGTATTTT,CASSRRPENTQYF
few,NA,TRBV14,TRBJ1-2,TGTGCCAGCAGCCAAGGACCCATTAACGGCTACACCTTC,CASSQGPINGYTF
NA,NA,TRBV6-2/TRBV6-3,TRBJ2-5,TGTGCCAGCAGTTACGTCCAAGAGACCCAGTACTTC,CASSYVQETQYF
NA,NA,TRBV6-5,TRBJ1-5,TGTGCCAGCAGAACCACAGGGAATAGCAATCAGCCCCAGCATTTT,CASRTTGNSNQPQHF
many,TRBD2,TRBV7-6,TRBJ2-7,TGTGCCAGCAGTCGTACTAGCGGGGGAAACAACGAGCAGTACTTC,CASSRTSGGNNEQYF
NA,NA,TRBV12-3/TRBV12-4,TRBJ2-5,TGTGCCAGCAGTTGGACTCAAGAGACCCAGTACTTC,CASSWTQETQYF
NA,NA,TRBV11-1,TRBJ2-2,TGTGCCAGCAGCCCGGGGCCCAGGGAGCTGTTTTTT,CASSPGPRELFF
NA,TRBD1,TRBV10-1,TRBJ1-1,TGCGCCAGCAGTTCTCGACAGGGGGCTGAAGCTTTCTTT,CASSSRQGAEAFF
NA,NA,TRBV2,TRBJ1-1,TGTGCCAGCATCTTCAGGGCTGAGGGTGAAGCTTTCTTT,CASIFRAEGEAFF
many,NA,TRBV6-1,TRBJ2-1,TGTGCCCACAGCCGCGACAGGTGGGGTTTCTACAATGAGCAGTTCTTC,CAHSRDRWGFYNEQFF
many,TRBD2,TRBV10-2,TRBJ2-2,TGCGCCAGCCGGGAGGGCGCGAACACCGGGGAGCTGTTTTTT,CASREGANTGELFF
few,TRBD2,TRBV3-1,TRBJ2-1,TGTGCCAGCAGCCAGGGACTATTCAATGAGCAGTTCTTC,CASSQGLFNEQFF
many,TRBD1,TRBV5-1,TRBJ2-7,TGCGCCAGCAGCTCACCGGGACAGGCCTACGAGCAGTACTTC,CASSSPGQAYEQYF
many,TRBD1,TRBV18,TRBJ2-7,TGTGCCAGCTCTACAGGGGGCCACGAGCAGTACTTC,CASSTGGHEQYF